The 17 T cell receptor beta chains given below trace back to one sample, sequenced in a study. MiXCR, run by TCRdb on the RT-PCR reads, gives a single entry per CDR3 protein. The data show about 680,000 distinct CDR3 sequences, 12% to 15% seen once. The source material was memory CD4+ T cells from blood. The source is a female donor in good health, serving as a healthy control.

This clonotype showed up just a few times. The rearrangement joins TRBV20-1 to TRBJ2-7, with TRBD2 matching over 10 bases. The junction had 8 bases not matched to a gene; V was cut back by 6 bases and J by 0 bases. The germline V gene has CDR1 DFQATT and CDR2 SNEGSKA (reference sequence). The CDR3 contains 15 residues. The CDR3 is CSARTGLAPSYEQYF. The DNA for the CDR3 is TGCAGTGCGAGAACGGGACTAGCGCCCTCCTACGAGCAGTACTTC.

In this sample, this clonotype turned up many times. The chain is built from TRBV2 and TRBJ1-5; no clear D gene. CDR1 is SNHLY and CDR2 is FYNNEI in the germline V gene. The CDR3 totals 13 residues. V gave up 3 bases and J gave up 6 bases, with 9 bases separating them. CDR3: CASSEEGIQPQHF. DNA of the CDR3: TGTGCCAGCAGTGAGGAAGGGATTCAGCCCCAGCATTTT.

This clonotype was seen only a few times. CDR3 loop: CASSQDRGFYNEQFF. Written as DNA, the CDR3 is TGCGCCAGCAGCCAAGACAGGGGGTTCTACAATGAGCAGTTCTTC. The chain is built from TRBV4-3 and TRBJ2-1, with 7 positions matching TRBD1. The J segment lost 3 bases and the V segment lost 0 bases, leaving 2 bases of the junction unmatched. There are 15 residues in the CDR3. CDR1 is LGHNA and CDR2 is YSLEER in the germline V gene.

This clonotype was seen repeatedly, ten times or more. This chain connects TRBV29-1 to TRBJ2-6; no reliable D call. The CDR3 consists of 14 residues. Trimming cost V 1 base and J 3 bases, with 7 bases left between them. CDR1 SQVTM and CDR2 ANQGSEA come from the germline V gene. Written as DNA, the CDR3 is TGCAGCGTTGAAGGGGGTAGTGGGGCCAACGTCCTGACTTTC. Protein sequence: CSVEGGSGANVLTF.

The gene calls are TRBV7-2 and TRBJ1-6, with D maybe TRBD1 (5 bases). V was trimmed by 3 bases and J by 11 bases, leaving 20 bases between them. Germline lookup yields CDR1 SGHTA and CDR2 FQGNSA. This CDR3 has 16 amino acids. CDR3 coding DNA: TGTGCCAGCAGCTTCTCGGCTGGGGCGGGAGGTCCACCCCTCCACTTT. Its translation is CASSFSAGAGGPPLHF.

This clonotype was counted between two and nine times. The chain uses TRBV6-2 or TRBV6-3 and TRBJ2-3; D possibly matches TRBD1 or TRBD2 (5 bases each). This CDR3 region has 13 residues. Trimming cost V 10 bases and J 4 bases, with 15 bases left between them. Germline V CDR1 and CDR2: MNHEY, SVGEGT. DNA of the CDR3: TGTGCCACGGGATTCTTGGGGCCAGATACGCAGTATTTT. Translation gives CATGFLGPDTQYF.

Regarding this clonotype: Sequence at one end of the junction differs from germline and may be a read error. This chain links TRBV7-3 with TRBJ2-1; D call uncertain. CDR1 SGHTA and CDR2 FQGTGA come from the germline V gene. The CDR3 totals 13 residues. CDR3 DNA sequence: TGTGCCAGCAGCTACCTGCCAGGAGACCTATCGATCTTC. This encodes CASSYLPGDLSIF.

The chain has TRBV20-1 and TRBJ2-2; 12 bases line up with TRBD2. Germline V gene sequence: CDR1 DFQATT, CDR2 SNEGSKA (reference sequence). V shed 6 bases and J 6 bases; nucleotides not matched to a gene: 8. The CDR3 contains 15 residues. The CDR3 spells CSAHPSGGAPGELFF. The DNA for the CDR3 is TGCAGTGCCCACCCTAGCGGGGGGGCCCCCGGGGAGCTGTTTTTT.

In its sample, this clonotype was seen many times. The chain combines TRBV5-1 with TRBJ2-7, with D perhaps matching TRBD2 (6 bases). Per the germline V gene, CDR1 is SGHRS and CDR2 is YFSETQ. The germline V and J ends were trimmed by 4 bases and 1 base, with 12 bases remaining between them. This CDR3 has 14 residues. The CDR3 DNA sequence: TGCGCCAGCAGCCCGGGGAGCGGGTCCTACGAGCAGTACTTC. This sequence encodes CASSPGSGSYEQYF.

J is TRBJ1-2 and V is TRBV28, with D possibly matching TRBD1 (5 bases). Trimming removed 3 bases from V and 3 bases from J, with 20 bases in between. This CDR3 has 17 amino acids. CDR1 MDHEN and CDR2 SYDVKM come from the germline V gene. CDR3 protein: CASSLGIRTPGDYGYTF. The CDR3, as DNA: TGTGCCAGCAGTTTGGGGATCCGAACCCCGGGGGACTATGGCTACACCTTC.

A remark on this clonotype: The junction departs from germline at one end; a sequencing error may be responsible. The CDR3 nucleotides are TGCAGTGCCAGGGGGAGCTCGGAGAACATTGAAGCTTTCTTT. Residues: CSARGSSENIEAFF. The rearrangement links TRBV20-1 to TRBJ1-1; TRBD1 agrees at 7 bases. The CDR3 loop spans 14 amino acids. Germline CDR1 is DFQATT and CDR2 is SNEGSKA (reference sequence).

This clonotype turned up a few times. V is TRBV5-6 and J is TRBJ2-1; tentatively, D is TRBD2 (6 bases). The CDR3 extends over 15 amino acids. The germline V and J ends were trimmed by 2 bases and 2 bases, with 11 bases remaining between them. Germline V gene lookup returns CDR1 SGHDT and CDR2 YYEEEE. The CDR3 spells CASSFVPSAYNEQFF. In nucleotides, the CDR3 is TGTGCCAGCAGCTTTGTGCCTAGCGCCTACAATGAGCAGTTCTTC.

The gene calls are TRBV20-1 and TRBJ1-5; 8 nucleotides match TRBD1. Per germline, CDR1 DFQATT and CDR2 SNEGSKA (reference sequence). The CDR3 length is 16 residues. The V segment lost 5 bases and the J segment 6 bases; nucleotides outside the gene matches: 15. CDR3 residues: CSALDVGQGEFQPQHF. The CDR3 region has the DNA TGCAGTGCTTTAGACGTCGGACAGGGAGAATTTCAGCCCCAGCATTTT.

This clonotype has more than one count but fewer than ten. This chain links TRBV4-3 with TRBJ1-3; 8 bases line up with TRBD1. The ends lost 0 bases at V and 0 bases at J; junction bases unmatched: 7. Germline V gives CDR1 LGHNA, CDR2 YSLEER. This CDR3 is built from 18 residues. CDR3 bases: TGCGCCAGCAGCCAAGATCCATCGGGACAGGCCTCTGGAAACACCATATATTTT. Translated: CASSQDPSGQASGNTIYF.

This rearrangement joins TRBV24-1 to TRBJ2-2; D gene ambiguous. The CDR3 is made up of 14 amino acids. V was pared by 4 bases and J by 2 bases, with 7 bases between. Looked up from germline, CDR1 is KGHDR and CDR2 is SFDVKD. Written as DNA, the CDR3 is TGTGCCACCAGTGAAACTCTCAACACCGGGGAGCTGTTTTTT. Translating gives CATSETLNTGELFF.

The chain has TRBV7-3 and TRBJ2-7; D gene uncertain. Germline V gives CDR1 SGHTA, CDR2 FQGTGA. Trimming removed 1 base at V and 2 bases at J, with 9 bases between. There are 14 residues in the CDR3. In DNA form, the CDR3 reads TGTGCCAGCAGCTTAAACCCTTCTACCTACGAGCAGTACTTC. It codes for CASSLNPSTYEQYF.

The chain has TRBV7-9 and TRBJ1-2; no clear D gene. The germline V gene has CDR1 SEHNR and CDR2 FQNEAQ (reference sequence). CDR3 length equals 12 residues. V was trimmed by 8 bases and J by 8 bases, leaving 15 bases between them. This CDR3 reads CASAGPWGGYTF. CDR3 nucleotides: TGTGCCAGCGCGGGTCCCTGGGGAGGCTACACCTTC.